This is a list of T cell receptor beta chains from one sample in a study of cytomegalovirus exposure and HLA in healthy donors. Sequencing used immunoSEQ multiplex PCR; TCRdb keeps in-frame clones, though not all of them. The sample records about 200,000 clones, over 60% being singletons. The sample comprised PBMCs. These receptors were obtained from a middle-aged woman in good health and CMV-seronegative. CDR3s include the opening cysteine and the closing phenylalanine or tryptophan. D genes are given only for firm matches. Where a row states a size, it is once, few, many or the class of an expanded clone; other rows omit it.

size: .; J: TRBJ2-3; length: 15; D: TRBD2; V: TRBV11-3; CDR3: CASSFGGVSTDTQYF; DNA: TGTGCCAGCAGCTTCGGGGGGGTAAGCACAGATACGCAGTATTTT
size: .; J: TRBJ1-1; length: 13; D: .; V: TRBV19; CDR3: CASSIGESAEAFF; DNA: TGTGCCAGTAGTATAGGGGAGTCGGCTGAAGCTTTCTTT
size: .; J: TRBJ1-4; length: 12; D: .; V: TRBV19; CDR3: CASRSRGEKLFF; DNA: TGTGCCAGTAGGTCCAGGGGTGAAAAACTGTTTTTT
size: .; J: TRBJ2-2; length: 17; D: .; V: TRBV19; CDR3: CASSITLAASGHGELFF; DNA: TGTGCCAGTAGTATAACTCTGGCGGCCTCCGGTCACGGGGAGCTGTTTTTT
size: .; J: TRBJ2-1; length: 13; D: .; V: TRBV7-2; CDR3: CASSPPGVNEQFF; DNA: TGTGCCAGCAGCCCCCCGGGAGTCAATGAGCAGTTCTTC
size: few; J: TRBJ2-1; length: 13; D: TRBD2; V: TRBV4-2; CDR3: CASRPGLAGEQFF; DNA: TGTGCCAGCAGACCGGGACTAGCGGGTGAGCAGTTCTTC
size: .; J: TRBJ2-7; length: 13; D: .; V: TRBV7-3; CDR3: CASSSLRGNEQYF; DNA: TGTGCCAGCAGCTCCCTCAGGGGTAACGAGCAGTACTTC
size: .; J: TRBJ2-6; length: 13; D: .; V: TRBV6-1; CDR3: CATQFSGANVLTF; DNA: TGTGCCACCCAGTTCTCTGGGGCCAACGTCCTGACTTTC
size: .; J: TRBJ1-2; length: 13; D: .; V: TRBV7-9; CDR3: CASSLEQAGGYTF; DNA: TGTGCCAGCAGCTTAGAGCAGGCTGGGGGCTACACCTTC
size: .; J: TRBJ1-2; length: 13; D: TRBD1; V: TRBV9; CDR3: CASSQTGINGYTF; DNA: TGTGCCAGCAGCCAGACAGGGATTAATGGCTACACCTTC
size: once; J: TRBJ1-1; length: 15; D: .; V: TRBV7-2; CDR3: CASSENVGDWTEAFF; DNA: TGTGCCAGCAGCGAGAATGTGGGGGACTGGACTGAAGCTTTCTTT
size: .; J: TRBJ2-1; length: 14; D: TRBD2; V: TRBV19; CDR3: CASRLAGGKGEQFF; DNA: TGTGCCAGTAGGTTGGCGGGAGGAAAGGGTGAGCAGTTCTTC
size: .; J: TRBJ2-7; length: 16; D: TRBD2; V: TRBV7-2; CDR3: CASSGRTSGSGYEQYF; DNA: TGTGCCAGCAGCGGGCGGACTAGCGGGAGTGGGTACGAGCAGTACTTC
size: .; J: TRBJ1-3; length: 15; D: .; V: TRBV11-2; CDR3: CASSSNRTSGNTIYF; DNA: TGTGCCAGCAGCTCAAACAGGACCTCTGGAAACACCATATATTTT
size: .; J: TRBJ1-1; length: 10; D: .; V: TRBV6-1; CDR3: CAGSGIEAFF; DNA: TGTGCCGGTTCCGGGATTGAAGCTTTCTTT
size: .; J: TRBJ2-1; length: 17; D: TRBD1; V: TRBV7-2; CDR3: CASSLVSGTGSHNEQFF; DNA: TGTGCCAGCAGCTTAGTCTCCGGGACAGGGAGCCACAATGAGCAGTTCTTC
size: few; J: TRBJ2-5; length: 15; D: .; V: TRBV30; CDR3: CAWSRVAEGVETQYF; DNA: TGTGCCTGGAGTAGGGTAGCTGAAGGGGTAGAGACCCAGTACTTC
size: .; J: TRBJ2-7; length: 15; D: TRBD1; V: TRBV6-5; CDR3: CASSQVKDRAYEQYF; DNA: TGTGCCAGCAGTCAAGTCAAGGACAGGGCCTACGAGCAGTACTTC
size: once; J: TRBJ1-5; length: 16; D: .; V: TRBV28; CDR3: CASSPSPGRLNQPQHF; DNA: TGTGCCAGCAGTCCATCACCGGGAAGGCTGAATCAGCCCCAGCATTTT
size: .; J: TRBJ2-3; length: 14; D: .; V: TRBV19; CDR3: CASSPTGWSDTQYF; DNA: TGTGCCAGTAGTCCCACCGGTTGGTCAGATACGCAGTATTTT
size: .; J: TRBJ2-1; length: 15; D: .; V: TRBV9; CDR3: CASSHLGRDGDEQFF; DNA: TGTGCCAGCAGTCACCTAGGGCGGGATGGAGATGAGCAGTTCTTC
size: .; J: TRBJ1-1; length: 15; D: TRBD1; V: TRBV10-3; CDR3: CAISESEGANTEAFF; DNA: TGTGCCATCAGTGAGTCGGAGGGGGCGAATACTGAAGCTTTCTTT
size: .; J: TRBJ2-3; length: 17; D: TRBD2; V: TRBV9; CDR3: CASSVPGLAAWSDTQYF; DNA: TGTGCCAGCAGCGTCCCGGGACTAGCGGCTTGGTCAGATACGCAGTATTTT
size: .; J: TRBJ1-5; length: 15; D: .; V: TRBV7-2; CDR3: CASSPVSQQRQPQHF; DNA: TGTGCCAGCAGCCCTGTCTCACAACAGAGACAGCCCCAGCATTTT
size: .; J: TRBJ2-3; length: 15; D: TRBD2; V: TRBV9; CDR3: CASSVKTGGHDTQYF; DNA: TGTGCCAGCAGCGTGAAAACGGGAGGCCACGATACGCAGTATTTT
size: .; J: TRBJ2-2; length: 16; D: TRBD2; V: TRBV7-3; CDR3: CASSPGLAGSTGELFF; DNA: TGTGCCAGCAGCCCCGGACTAGCGGGTAGCACCGGGGAGCTGTTTTTT
size: .; J: TRBJ2-3; length: 11; D: .; V: TRBV19; CDR3: CASSIPGTQYF; DNA: TGTGCCAGTAGTATCCCAGGTACGCAGTATTTT
size: .; J: TRBJ2-3; length: 15; D: .; V: TRBV11-2; CDR3: CASSPSAHSTDTQYF; DNA: TGTGCCAGCAGCCCTAGCGCCCATAGCACAGATACGCAGTATTTT
size: .; J: TRBJ1-1; length: 14; D: TRBD1; V: TRBV11-3; CDR3: CASSEGQVGTEAFF; DNA: TGTGCCAGCAGCGAGGGACAGGTAGGGACTGAAGCTTTCTTT
size: .; J: TRBJ2-7; length: 13; D: .; V: TRBV27; CDR3: CASSPLTSSEQYF; DNA: TGTGCCAGCAGCCCCTTAACTAGTAGCGAGCAGTACTTC
size: .; J: TRBJ1-4; length: 15; D: TRBD1; V: TRBV19; CDR3: CASSSRGQVNEKLFF; DNA: TGTGCCAGTAGCTCGAGGGGGCAAGTTAATGAAAAACTGTTTTTT
size: few; J: TRBJ1-6; length: 14; D: .; V: TRBV30; CDR3: CAWTIGLYNSPLHF; DNA: TGTGCCTGGACAATTGGACTTTATAATTCACCCCTCCACTTT
size: once; J: TRBJ1-1; length: 15; D: TRBD1; V: TRBV5-1; CDR3: CASSATGGRNTEAFF; DNA: TGCGCCAGCAGCGCCACAGGGGGCAGGAACACTGAAGCTTTCTTT
size: few; J: TRBJ2-3; length: 14; D: .; V: TRBV4-3; CDR3: CASSPGISTDTQYF; DNA: TGCGCCAGCTCACCGGGGATAAGCACAGATACGCAGTATTTT
size: .; J: TRBJ2-1; length: 17; D: .; V: TRBV9; CDR3: CASSVSGGASSYNEQFF; DNA: TGTGCCAGCAGCGTAAGTGGGGGGGCTAGCTCCTACAATGAGCAGTTCTTC
size: .; J: TRBJ1-1; length: 15; D: .; V: TRBV5-4; CDR3: CASSLQTELGRKAFF; DNA: TGTGCCAGCAGCTTGCAGACAGAACTAGGGAGGAAAGCTTTCTTT
size: .; J: TRBJ1-2; length: 13; D: .; V: TRBV7-9; CDR3: CASSPPEVGGYTF; DNA: TGTGCCAGCAGCCCCCCGGAGGTTGGAGGCTACACCTTC
size: once; J: TRBJ2-3; length: 15; D: .; V: TRBV7-2; CDR3: CASSLRGDSTDTQYF; DNA: TGTGCCAGCAGCTTACGAGGGGACTCTACAGATACGCAGTATTTT
size: .; J: TRBJ2-7; length: 14; D: .; V: TRBV19; CDR3: CASSAGPSSYEQYF; DNA: TGTGCCAGTAGTGCGGGACCGAGCTCCTACGAGCAGTACTTC
size: few; J: TRBJ2-7; length: 12; D: TRBD2; V: TRBV29-1; CDR3: CSVGNIGRRQYF; DNA: TGCAGCGTCGGCAACATCGGGAGGCGGCAGTACTTC
size: .; J: TRBJ2-2; length: 15; D: .; V: TRBV5-4; CDR3: CASSLRGTNTGELFF; DNA: TGTGCCAGCAGCTTAAGGGGCACGAACACCGGGGAGCTGTTTTTT